Listed here are 13 T cell receptor beta chains from one sample, sequenced in a study of radiation and T cells in renal cell carcinoma. Libraries were prepared by immunoSEQ multiplex PCR; TCRdb keeps only in-frame clonotypes and omits some of them. Here the sample spans about 140,000 clones, less than 90% being singletons. Time point denoted: baseline pretreatment blood. Treatment given: 15 Gy SBRT to primary tumor, nephrectomy 4 weeks later. The sample was blood, taken from a patient whose treatment included radiotherapy and nephrectomy. The receptors come from a woman aged 50 to 60 with renal cell carcinoma.

This rearrangement joins TRBV5-1 to TRBJ2-1; tentative D call: TRBD2 (6 bases). The CDR3 covers 14 residues. The germline V and J ends were trimmed by 6 bases and 3 bases, with 13 bases remaining between them. Looked up from germline, CDR1 is SGHRS and CDR2 is YFSETQ. The CDR3 protein is CASTWEDHYNEQFF. The CDR3 DNA sequence: TGCGCCAGCACTTGGGAGGACCACTACAATGAGCAGTTCTTC.

The table lists this clone with a count of one. This sequence joins TRBV29-1 and TRBJ2-5; D gene uncertain. The germline V gene has CDR1 SQVTM and CDR2 ANQGSEA. The CDR3 consists of 14 residues. Trimming removed 4 bases from V and 1 base from J, with 13 bases in between. This CDR3 reads CSVGAESFQETQYF. Here the CDR3 DNA reads TGCAGCGTTGGTGCCGAAAGCTTCCAAGAGACCCAGTACTTC.

This chain links TRBV15 with TRBJ2-1; possible D gene TRBD2, 5 bases. Germline lookup yields CDR1 LNHNV and CDR2 YYDKDF (reference sequence). The ends were cut back, 2 bases at V and 5 bases at J, with 10 bases in the middle. The CDR3 is 14 amino acids. CDR3 bases: TGTGCCACCAGCAGACGGCTAGCCGACAATGAGCAGTTCTTC. This gives the protein CATSRRLADNEQFF.

J is TRBJ2-7 and V is TRBV5-4, with 13 bases that match TRBD2. The J segment lost 0 bases and the V segment lost 5 bases, leaving 11 bases of the junction unmatched. The CDR3 has 18 amino acids. Germline CDR1 is SGHNT and CDR2 is YYREEE (reference sequence). CDR3 region: CASSLRPGLAGFSYEQYF. The CDR3, as DNA: TGTGCCAGCAGTTTGCGGCCGGGACTAGCGGGATTCTCCTACGAGCAGTACTTC.

The chain is built from TRBV28 and TRBJ1-3; no clear D. The germline V gene encodes CDR1 MDHEN and CDR2 SYDVKM. The CDR3 consists of 9 residues. Trimming took 6 bases from V and 7 from J, leaving 1 base between them. DNA of the CDR3: TGTGCCAGCAGGAACACCATATATTTT. It codes for CASRNTIYF.

This clone showed up just a few times. This chain joins TRBV19 and TRBJ1-1; D gene unclear. This CDR3 is 13 amino acids long. Germline V gene data show CDR1 as LNHDA and CDR2 as SQIVND (reference sequence). V lost 6 bases, J lost 3 bases, and 11 bases lay in between. The CDR3 reads CASSINTDTEAFF. In DNA, the CDR3 is TGTGCCAGTAGCATCAACACCGACACTGAAGCTTTCTTT.

The gene calls are TRBV7-2 and TRBJ1-3; D unclear. V was shortened by 7 bases and J by 2 bases, with 9 bases between the two germline ends. The CDR3 covers 13 residues. Germline CDR1 SGHTA, CDR2 FQGNSA. The CDR3 region is CASTEGPGNTIYF. CDR3 in DNA: TGTGCCAGCACGGAGGGTCCTGGAAACACCATATATTTT.

The genes are TRBV9 and TRBJ2-1; a weak D match, TRBD1 (5 bases). The CDR3 loop spans 15 amino acids. Germline CDR1 is SGDLS and CDR2 is YYNGEE. Trimming shortened V by 1 base and J by 4 bases, and 12 bases separated the two germline ends. CDR3 bases: TGTGCCAGCAGCGTAATTGCAGGGAATTACAATGAGCAGTTCTTC. This codes for CASSVIAGNYNEQFF.

The V and J genes are TRBV27 and TRBJ2-6, with D perhaps matching TRBD1 (6 bases). V was shortened by 5 bases and J by 2 bases, with 10 bases between the two germline ends. The CDR3 is 15 residues long. Germline assignment: CDR1 MNHEY and CDR2 SMNVEV (reference sequence). The CDR3 sequence is CASSKWTAGANVLTF. For the CDR3, the DNA is TGTGCCAGCAGTAAATGGACAGCTGGGGCCAACGTCCTGACTTTC.

This rearrangement joins TRBV7-2 to TRBJ2-7; D not resolved. The V and J ends lost 1 base and 2 bases respectively, with 9 bases between them. The CDR3 totals 14 residues. CDR1 is SGHTA and CDR2 is FQGNSA in the germline V gene. The CDR3 protein is CASSLVPGTYEQYF. Here the CDR3 DNA reads TGTGCCAGCAGCTTAGTTCCTGGCACCTACGAGCAGTACTTC.

V gene TRBV5-1 combines with J gene TRBJ1-5; TRBD1 is a possible D gene (5 bases). From germline, CDR1 is SGHRS and CDR2 YFSETQ. The CDR3 is 15 residues long. With 1 base removed from V and 6 bases from J, the gap between germline ends came to 14 bases. CDR3 sequence reads: CASSLSPGVTQPQHF. CDR3 DNA: TGCGCCAGCAGCTTGAGTCCGGGGGTTACTCAGCCCCAGCATTTT.

The chain recombines TRBV9 with TRBJ2-1, with D unresolved. Germline V lookup: CDR1 SGDLS, CDR2 YYNGEE. The CDR3 runs 11 residues. V dropped 4 bases and J dropped 7 bases, with 6 bases sitting between them. The CDR3 coding sequence is TGTGCCAGCAGCCCTGGGAATGAGCAGTTCTTC. This codes for CASSPGNEQFF.

This clone was counted a few times. The junction departs from germline at one end; a sequencing error may be responsible. The chain recombines TRBV23-1 with TRBJ1-3; D possibly corresponds to TRBD1 (6 bases). TRBV23-1 has ORF status, its function being uncertain. The CDR3 extends over 10 amino acids. The CDR3 reads CASRQVTVAF. The CDR3 DNA reads TGCGCCAGCCGACAGGTTACTGTAGCCTTT.